This TCR beta chain was recorded in a study of cytomegalovirus exposure and HLA in healthy donors. The V gene lost 3 bases and the J gene lost 7 bases, with 10 bases spanning the gap. The V gene's germline CDR1 is SGHTA and CDR2 FQGTGA. This CDR3 is built from 13 residues. This PCR relied on a set of 60 Vbeta primers and 13 Jbeta primers. The assay was immunoSEQ multiplex PCR, and TCRdb's table has in-frame clones only and misses some. The data hold roughly 100,000 clones, with approximately 79% observed a single time. Material: PBMCs. J is TRBJ2-1 and V is TRBV7-3; D is uncertain. The clonotype was recovered from a man aged 45-60 years in good health and CMV-seropositive. The CDR3 DNA is TGTGCCAGCAGCTTCTCGGCGCGGAATGAGCAGTTCTTC. Translated: CASSFSARNEQFF.